Shown below are 8 T cell receptor beta chains from a single sample sequenced in a study of blood T cell repertoires in COVID-19. Profiling relied on immunoSEQ multiplex PCR, and the TCRdb table lists in-frame clones only, not all of them. The data show about 280,000 clones, with around 86% seen just once and roughly 13% held by the top ten. Source material: peripheral blood. The receptors stem from a human donor in a cohort sampled during active COVID-19.

This sequence joins TRBV10-1 and TRBJ1-3; 9 bases align to TRBD1. This CDR3 contains 18 residues. The J segment lost 0 bases and the V segment lost 5 bases, leaving 11 bases of the junction unmatched. CDR1 and CDR2 from the germline V gene are WNHNN and SYGVQD (reference sequence). Here the CDR3 DNA reads TGCGCCAGCAGTCAATCCGGGACAGGGATCAGCTCTGGAAACACCATATATTTT. It translates to CASSQSGTGISSGNTIYF.

This chain uses TRBV5-8 with TRBJ2-5; 11 bases match TRBD2. In germline, CDR1 is SGHTS, CDR2 YDEGEE. The CDR3 has 17 amino acids. The trim removed 5 bases at V and 1 base at J, leaving 10 bases unmatched. The CDR3 spells CASRDHSGRARQETQYF. In DNA form, the CDR3 reads TGTGCCAGCAGAGACCATAGCGGGAGGGCCCGCCAAGAGACCCAGTACTTC.

This rearrangement joins TRBV2 to TRBJ1-5, with D hard to call. Germline CDR1 reads SNHLY; CDR2 reads FYNNEI. The V end was cut by 1 base, the J end by 6 bases, with 13 bases between. This CDR3 is 15 amino acids long. The CDR3 sequence: CASSEGSPRGQPQHF. CDR3 DNA: TGTGCCAGCAGTGAAGGCAGCCCGAGAGGTCAGCCCCAGCATTTT.

The chain links TRBV28 to TRBJ2-1; 10 bases fit TRBD2. J lost 4 bases, V lost 2 bases, and 5 bases had no gene match. Germline CDR1 MDHEN, CDR2 SYDVKM. CDR3 length equals 16 residues. This CDR3 reads CASSLTTSGEYNEQFF. CDR3 DNA sequence: TGTGCCAGCAGTTTAACTACTAGCGGGGAGTACAATGAGCAGTTCTTC.

This clone has just one count. The CDR3 reads CASSPAGGSTDTQYF. In nucleotides, the CDR3 is TGCGCCAGCAGCCCCGCCGGGGGGAGCACAGATACGCAGTATTTT. The rearrangement links TRBV5-1 to TRBJ2-3, with 7 bases fitting TRBD2. J gave up 0 bases and V 4 bases, and 5 bases lay outside the gene matches. CDR1 and CDR2 (germline): SGHRS, YFSETQ. The CDR3 consists of 15 residues.

CDR3 coding DNA: TGTGCCAGCAGCCGGGGGTGGTCCTACAATGAGCAGTTCTTC. As protein: CASSRGWSYNEQFF. The chain uses TRBV5-8 and TRBJ2-1, with a possible D match to TRBD2 (6 bases). Germline V gives CDR1 SGHTS, CDR2 YDEGEE. Trimming left V 4 bases short and J 1 base short, with 9 bases between. CDR3 size: 14 residues. Filled out from reference TRBV5-8 and TRBJ2-1, the complete variable domain reads EAGVTQSPTHLIKTRGQQATLRCSPISGHTSVYWYQQALGLGLQFLLWYDEGEERNRGNFPPRFSGRQFPNYSSELNVNALELEDSALYLCASSRGWSYNEQFFGPGTRLTVL.

The V gene is TRBV30, the J gene TRBJ1-1; 12 bases are a match to TRBD1. The germline CDR1 and CDR2 sequences are GTSNPN and SVGIG (reference sequence). With V trimmed by 2 bases and J by 5 bases, 18 bases remained unmatched. This CDR3 comprises 19 residues. The DNA of the CDR3 is TGTGCCTGGAGTCTCATGAGAGGGACAGGGGGCGGGATGCGGACTGAAGCTTTCTTT. Amino acids: CAWSLMRGTGGGMRTEAFF.

The gene calls are TRBV7-2 and TRBJ1-1; perhaps TRBD1 as D (6 bases). Germline CDR1 reads SGHTA; CDR2 reads FQGNSA. The CDR3 sequence is 14 residues long. Deletions cut 5 bases from V and 2 bases from J, with 12 bases between. CDR3 coding DNA: TGTGCCAGCAGCCTAAGACAGGCCAACACTGAAGCTTTCTTT. Its translation is CASSLRQANTEAFF.